This is a list of T cell receptor beta chains from one sample in a study of shared clonotypes between healthy human individuals. Repertoires were generated with immunoSEQ multiplex PCR, while TCRdb's copy carries only in-frame clones and drops some. The table lists approximately 2.4 million clones, roughly 95% of them singletons. Sequencing was performed on naive CD4+ T cells sorted from blood. Receptor source: a man younger than 35 in good health. The CDR3 runs from the conserved cysteine through the conserved F or W. The D gene is left open where the match is weak. Size values are once, few and many counts, or a class for expanded clones, and some rows have none.

J gene | clone size | V gene | D gene | CDR3 protein | CDR3 DNA
TRBJ1-3 | NA | TRBV10-3 | NA | CATSADLSGNTIYF | TGTGCCACCTCGGCGGACCTCTCTGGAAACACCATATATTTT
TRBJ1-6 | NA | TRBV5-1 | NA | CASSRDTDYNSPLHF | TGCGCCAGCAGCAGGGACACGGATTATAATTCACCCCTCCACTTT
TRBJ2-5 | NA | TRBV5-6 | TRBD2 | CASSETSGRTQETQYF | TGTGCCAGCAGCGAGACTAGCGGGAGGACCCAAGAGACCCAGTACTTC
TRBJ2-5 | NA | TRBV18 | NA | CASSPPNGQETQYF | TGTGCCAGCTCACCACCTAACGGCCAAGAGACCCAGTACTTC
TRBJ2-5 | NA | TRBV5-1 | NA | CASSLEFGETQYF | TGCGCCAGCAGCTTGGAATTCGGGGAGACCCAGTACTTC
TRBJ2-5 | NA | TRBV19 | NA | CASSLLGGETQYF | TGTGCCAGTAGTCTTCTAGGAGGTGAGACCCAGTACTTC
TRBJ2-5 | NA | TRBV7-2 | NA | CASSPTSLQETQYF | TGTGCCAGCAGCCCCACTAGCTTACAAGAGACCCAGTACTTC
TRBJ2-3 | NA | TRBV11-2 | TRBD1 | CASSLTGISTDTQYF | TGTGCCAGCAGCTTGACAGGGATTAGCACAGATACGCAGTATTTT
TRBJ1-2 | few | TRBV2 | NA | CASSDLGLNYGYTF | TGTGCCAGCAGTGATCTCGGCTTAAACTATGGCTACACCTTC
TRBJ2-2 | once | TRBV2 | NA | CASKGRGSANTGELFF | TGTGCCAGCAAAGGCCGCGGGTCCGCGAACACCGGGGAGCTGTTTTTT
TRBJ1-2 | few | TRBV10-3 | NA | CAIMQGAANYTF | TGTGCCATCATGCAGGGTGCAGCTAACTACACCTTC
TRBJ2-4 | NA | TRBV7-9 | TRBD2 | CASSLGQGGNIQYF | TGTGCCAGCAGCTTGGGCCAGGGAGGGAACATTCAGTACTTC
TRBJ1-2 | NA | TRBV28 | NA | CASSAWEGDYGYTF | TGTGCCAGCAGTGCCTGGGAGGGGGACTATGGCTACACCTTC
TRBJ1-2 | NA | TRBV18 | NA | CASSPGAEGGYTF | TGTGCCAGCTCACCAGGTGCGGAGGGTGGCTACACCTTC
TRBJ1-1 | once | TRBV9 | NA | CASSVVGTLNTEAFF | TGTGCCAGCAGCGTAGTAGGGACCTTGAACACTGAAGCTTTCTTT
TRBJ2-3 | NA | TRBV27 | TRBD1 | CASTPGTGGTDTQYF | TGTGCCAGCACCCCCGGGACAGGAGGGACAGATACGCAGTATTTT
TRBJ2-7 | NA | TRBV5-4 | TRBD1 | CASSTTGDGYEQYF | TGTGCCAGCAGCACAACAGGGGACGGCTACGAGCAGTACTTC
TRBJ1-6 | few | TRBV7-3 | NA | CASSLNGQGNSPLHF | TGTGCCAGCAGCTTAAACGGGCAGGGGAATTCACCCCTCCACTTT
TRBJ2-2 | NA | TRBV6-1 | TRBD2 | CASNSGGAATGELFF | TGTGCCAGCAATAGCGGGGGGGCCGCAACCGGGGAGCTGTTTTTT
TRBJ2-7 | once | TRBV5-1 | NA | CASSPGGGGASYEQYF | TGCGCCAGCAGCCCTGGAGGAGGGGGGGCCTCCTACGAGCAGTACTTC
TRBJ2-3 | NA | TRBV7-2 | NA | CASSLAPDTQYF | TGTGCCAGCAGCTTAGCACCGGATACGCAGTATTTT